The sequence of this TCR beta chain was determined in a study of T cell responses to AZD1222 COVID-19 vaccine. Study findings and constraints: Of the AZD1222 recipients, only 5 or 6 were seropositive at baseline. Reports say nearly half of spike-specific TCRs go after unmutated variant regions.

The data were produced by immunoSEQ multiplex PCR, yet TCRdb's version contains in-frame clones alone and is incomplete. The table includes roughly 180,000 clones, 90% to 95% detected once. On this clone itself: Its antigen is as yet unknown.

The germline V and J ends were trimmed by 5 bases and 4 bases, with 12 bases remaining between them. There are 13 residues in the CDR3. Germline-derived CDR1 and CDR2 are MNHNY and SVGAGI (reference sequence). This sample comprised peripheral blood, obtained 28 days after the second AZD1222 dose. This sequence was found in an adult who received the AZD1222 COVID-19 vaccine. The chain uses TRBV6-6 and TRBJ2-7, with D possibly TRBD1 on 5 matching bases. The DNA of the CDR3 is TGTGCCAGCAGTAAGGGGCTCCCTTACGAGCAGTACTTC. It encodes CASSKGLPYEQYF.